This T cell receptor beta chain was recorded in a study of T-cell memory formation after mild COVID-19. CDR3 length: 11 residues. V was trimmed by 1 base and J by 11 bases, leaving 8 bases between them. Per the germline V gene, CDR1 is SGHTA and CDR2 is FQGNSA. Only a few counts were recorded for this clonotype. With constant-segment primers, 5'RACE yielded cDNA libraries of TCR alpha and TCR beta that carried sample barcodes and UMIs. TCRdb re-called the 5' RACE reads with MiXCR, one entry per CDR3 protein. The sample includes under 400,000 distinct CDR3 sequences, around 27% of them seen just once. The chain combines TRBV7-2 with TRBJ1-1; D gene uncertain. Sequencing was carried out using PBMCs or a T cell subset sorted from them (not recorded which). The TCR comes from an adult woman who had mild COVID-19 (a few samples of this study predate the infection). Cell type and time point are not known. Here the CDR3 DNA reads TGTGCCAGCAGCTTAGTGAATCGGGCTTTCTTT. Translation gives CASSLVNRAFF. The full variable domain, rest sourced from reference TRBV7-2 and TRBJ1-1, is GAGVSQSPSNKVTEKGKDVELRCDPISGHTALYWYRQSLGQGLEFLIYFQGNSAPDKSGLPSDRFSAERTGGSVSTLTIQRTQQEDSAVYLCASSLVNRAFFGQGTRLTVV.